The clone carrying this T cell receptor (beta chain) was observed a handful of times. The antigen remains unidentified. TCRdb used MiXCR to reprocess the 5' RACE reads, holding one entry per CDR3 protein. The data show approximately 490,000 distinct CDR3 sequences, just over 20% seen once. Germline V lookup: CDR1 MNHEY, CDR2 SVGAGI. V dropped 6 bases and J dropped 3; count of bases not matched to a gene: 7. This CDR3 has 14 residues. The record originates from a study of T-cell memory formation after mild COVID-19. Study results and caveats: Clones that shrank (day 15 to 85) were balanced CD4/CD8, whereas later expanders leaned CD4+. SARS-CoV-2 specificity of second-wave clones peaking day 37 was unconfirmed.

This TCR was sampled from an adult woman who had mild COVID-19 (a few samples of this study predate the infection). Cell type and time point are not known. This rearrangement joins TRBV6-5 to TRBJ2-7, with 8 bases aligning to TRBD2. The sequencing sample was made of PBMCs or a T cell subset sorted from them (not recorded which). Here the CDR3 reads CASSSGTSNYEQYF. CDR3 bases: TGTGCCAGCAGCTCCGGGACTAGTAACTACGAGCAGTACTTC.